A selection of T cell receptor beta chains follows, all from one sample in a study of blood T cell repertoires in COVID-19. This table comes from immunoSEQ multiplex PCR, and its TCRdb copy is limited to in-frame clones, with some not included. The sample lists 70,000 to 75,000 clones, 80% to 90% occurring once. Sequencing was carried out using peripheral blood. The receptor source for this set is a woman at least 80 years old with active or convalescent COVID-19. Both conserved end residues are part of each CDR3. D genes are given only for firm matches. Size values are once, few and many counts, or a class for expanded clones, and some rows have none.

d_call	j_call	v_call	clone_size	cdr3_aa	cdr3_nt
.	TRBJ1-5	TRBV19	few	CASSIPGSNQPQHF	TGTGCCAGTAGTATTCCCGGGAGCAATCAGCCCCAGCATTTT
TRBD2	TRBJ2-7	TRBV5-1	.	CASSSLAAVSYEQYF	TGCGCCAGCAGCTCTCTAGCGGCGGTCTCCTACGAGCAGTACTTC
.	TRBJ1-1	TRBV28	.	CASSPWGLGTEAFF	TGTGCCAGCAGTCCTTGGGGCCTCGGAACTGAAGCTTTCTTT
.	TRBJ1-5	TRBV5-1	.	CASSLESPSNQPQHF	TGCGCCAGCAGCTTGGAAAGCCCTAGCAATCAGCCCCAGCATTTT
.	TRBJ1-6	TRBV6-1	few	CASSELGRNSPLHF	TGTGCCAGCAGTGAACTGGGGCGAAATTCACCCCTCCACTTT
.	TRBJ2-3	TRBV4-2	.	CASSQVVSVTSTDTQYF	TGTGCCAGCAGCCAAGTTGTTAGCGTGACTAGCACAGATACGCAGTATTTT
TRBD1	TRBJ1-2	TRBV5-1	.	CASSSRAQGAYGYTF	TGCGCCAGCAGCTCGAGAGCACAGGGGGCCTATGGCTACACCTTC
.	TRBJ1-4	TRBV3-1/TRBV3-2	.	CASSLSTLYPANEKLFF	TGTGCCAGCAGCCTGTCAACCCTTTACCCGGCTAATGAAAAACTGTTTTTT
TRBD2	TRBJ2-3	TRBV9	few	CASSVGASGSGDTQYF	TGTGCCAGCAGCGTAGGGGCTAGCGGGAGTGGAGATACGCAGTATTTT
TRBD1	TRBJ1-6	TRBV6-5	.	CASGQGPLNSPLHF	TGTGCCAGCGGACAGGGTCCGCTCAATTCACCCCTCCACTTT
.	TRBJ2-7	TRBV5-1	.	CASSFFGTGHNYEQYF	TGCGCCAGCAGCTTTTTCGGTACGGGACACAACTACGAGCAGTACTTC
.	TRBJ2-5	TRBV2	.	CASSETIKTQYF	TGTGCCAGCAGTGAAACTATAAAGACCCAGTACTTC
.	TRBJ1-1	TRBV27	few	CASSTGFEAFF	TGTGCCAGCAGTACAGGCTTTGAAGCTTTCTTT
.	TRBJ1-2	TRBV19	.	CAARDTPYGYTF	TGTGCCGCCCGGGACACCCCCTATGGCTACACCTTC
TRBD1	TRBJ1-6	TRBV7-6	.	CASSPGTGVGSPLHF	TGTGCCAGCAGCCCCGGGACAGGGGTCGGGTCACCCCTCCACTTT
.	TRBJ1-5	TRBV7-7	.	CASSLAGGWIIQPQHF	TGTGCTAGCAGCTTAGCGGGGGGATGGATTATACAGCCCCAGCATTTT
.	TRBJ2-2	TRBV3-1/TRBV3-2	.	CASSQAGNTGELFF	TGTGCCAGCAGCCAAGCGGGGAACACCGGGGAGCTGTTTTTT
.	TRBJ1-2	TRBV6-6	.	CASSSPGRAPYGYTF	TGTGCCAGCAGTTCCCCTGGCAGGGCTCCCTATGGCTACACCTTC
.	TRBJ2-3	TRBV21-1	.	CASGGGTGTQYF	TGTGCCAGCGGTGGTGGGACAGGGACGCAGTATTTT
.	TRBJ2-7	TRBV4-1	.	CASSQERGSPAYEQYF	TGCGCCAGCAGCCAAGAAAGGGGGTCCCCGGCCTACGAGCAGTACTTC
.	TRBJ2-1	TRBV25-1	.	CASRSVNEQFF	TGTGCCAGCAGAAGCGTCAATGAGCAGTTCTTC
TRBD2	TRBJ2-3	TRBV7-6	once	CASSRFSGGGSDTQYF	TGTGCCAGCAGCCGGTTCAGCGGGGGCGGCTCAGATACGCAGTATTTT